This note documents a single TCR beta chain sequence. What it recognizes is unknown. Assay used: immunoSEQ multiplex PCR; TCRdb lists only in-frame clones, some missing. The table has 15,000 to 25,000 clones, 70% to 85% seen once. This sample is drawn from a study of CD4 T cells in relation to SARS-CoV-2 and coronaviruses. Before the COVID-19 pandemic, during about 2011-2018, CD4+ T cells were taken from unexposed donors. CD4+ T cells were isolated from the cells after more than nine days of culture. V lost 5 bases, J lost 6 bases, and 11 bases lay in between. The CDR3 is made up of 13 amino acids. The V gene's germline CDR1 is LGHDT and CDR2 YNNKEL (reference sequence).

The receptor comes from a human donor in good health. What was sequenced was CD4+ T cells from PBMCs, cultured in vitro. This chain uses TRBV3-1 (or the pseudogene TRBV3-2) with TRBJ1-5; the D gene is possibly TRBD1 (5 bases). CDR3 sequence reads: CASSEGRGQPQHF. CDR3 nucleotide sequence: TGTGCCAGCAGCGAGGGTAGGGGTCAGCCCCAGCATTTT.